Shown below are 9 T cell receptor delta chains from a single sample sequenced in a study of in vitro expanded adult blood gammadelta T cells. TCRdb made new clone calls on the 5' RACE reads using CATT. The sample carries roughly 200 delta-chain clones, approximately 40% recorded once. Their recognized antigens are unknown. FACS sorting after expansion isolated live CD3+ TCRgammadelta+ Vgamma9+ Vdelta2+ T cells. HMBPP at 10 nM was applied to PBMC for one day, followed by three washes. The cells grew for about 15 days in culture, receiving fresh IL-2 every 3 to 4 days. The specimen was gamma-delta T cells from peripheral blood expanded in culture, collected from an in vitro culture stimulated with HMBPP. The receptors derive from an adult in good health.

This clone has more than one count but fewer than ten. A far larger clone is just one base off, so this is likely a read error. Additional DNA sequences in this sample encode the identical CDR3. CDR3 in DNA: TGTGCCTGTGACACCGTTTACGTCTCGTCTGGGGGATACCGTGGCACAGATAAACTCATCTTT. As protein: CACDTVYVSSGGYRGTDKLIF. The chain carries TRDV2 and TRDJ1; the match to TRDD3 covers 11 bases. Matching the DNA to germline supplied the J gene, which TCRdb does not give. CDR1 is GEAIGNYY and CDR2 is EKD in the germline V gene. The CDR3 spans 21 residues. V was pared by 0 bases and J by 5 bases, with 22 bases of the junction left unmatched.

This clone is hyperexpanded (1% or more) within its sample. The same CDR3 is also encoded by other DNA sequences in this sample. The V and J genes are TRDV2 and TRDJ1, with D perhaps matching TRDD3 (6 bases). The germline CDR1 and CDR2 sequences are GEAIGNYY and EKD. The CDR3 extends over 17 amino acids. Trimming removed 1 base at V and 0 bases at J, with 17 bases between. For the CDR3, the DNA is TGTGCCTGTGACACTCTGGCGGGGGAACCGTACACCGATAAACTCATCTTT. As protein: CACDTLAGEPYTDKLIF.

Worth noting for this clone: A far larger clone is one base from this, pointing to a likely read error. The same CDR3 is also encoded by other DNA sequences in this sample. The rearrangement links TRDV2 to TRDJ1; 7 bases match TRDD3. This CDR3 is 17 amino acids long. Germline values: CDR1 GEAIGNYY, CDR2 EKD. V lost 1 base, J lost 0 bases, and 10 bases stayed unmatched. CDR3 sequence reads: CACDTLVGEPYTDKLIF. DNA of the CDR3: TGTGCCTGTGACACTCTGGTGGGGGAACCGTACACCGATAAACTCATCTTT.

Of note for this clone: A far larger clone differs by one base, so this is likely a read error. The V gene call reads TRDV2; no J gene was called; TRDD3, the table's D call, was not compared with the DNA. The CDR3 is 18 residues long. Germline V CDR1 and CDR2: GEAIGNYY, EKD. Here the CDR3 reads CACDSVLGDTHITDKRIF. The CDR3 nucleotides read TGTGCCTGTGACAGCGTACTGGGGGATACGCATATCACCGATAAACGCATCTTT.

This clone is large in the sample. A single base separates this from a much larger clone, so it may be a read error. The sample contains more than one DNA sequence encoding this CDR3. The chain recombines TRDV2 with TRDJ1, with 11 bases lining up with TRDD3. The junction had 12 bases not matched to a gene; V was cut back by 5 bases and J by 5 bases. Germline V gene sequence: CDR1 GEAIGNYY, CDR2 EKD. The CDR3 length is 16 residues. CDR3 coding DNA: TGTGCCTGTGTCTCCCTGGGGGATACCGAGGGTGATAAACTCATCTTT. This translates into CACVSLGDTEGDKLIF.

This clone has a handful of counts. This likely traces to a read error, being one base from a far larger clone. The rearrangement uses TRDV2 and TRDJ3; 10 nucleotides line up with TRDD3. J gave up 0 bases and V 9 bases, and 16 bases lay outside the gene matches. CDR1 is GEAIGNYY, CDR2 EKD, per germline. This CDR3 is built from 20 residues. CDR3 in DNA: TGTGCCGGTCCTACTGTACTGGGGGATCCAGACTCCTGGGACACCCGACAGATGTTTTTC. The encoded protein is CAGPTVLGDPDSWDTRQMFF.

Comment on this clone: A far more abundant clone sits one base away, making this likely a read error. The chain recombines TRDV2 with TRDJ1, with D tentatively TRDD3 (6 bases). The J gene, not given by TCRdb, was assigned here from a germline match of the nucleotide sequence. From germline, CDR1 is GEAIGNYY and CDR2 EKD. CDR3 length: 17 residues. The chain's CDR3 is CACYTLAGEPYTDKLIF. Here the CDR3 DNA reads TGTGCCTGTTACACTCTGGCGGGGGAACCGTACACCGATAAACTCATCTTT.

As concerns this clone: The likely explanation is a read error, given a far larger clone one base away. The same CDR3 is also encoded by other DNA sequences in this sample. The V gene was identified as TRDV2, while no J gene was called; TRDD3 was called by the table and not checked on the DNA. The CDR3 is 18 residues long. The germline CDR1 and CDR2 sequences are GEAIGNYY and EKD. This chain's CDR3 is CACLPLLGDKRVTDKLIF. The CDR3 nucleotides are TGTGCCTGTTTACCCTTACTGGGGGATAAAAGGGTCACCGATAAGCTCATCTTT.

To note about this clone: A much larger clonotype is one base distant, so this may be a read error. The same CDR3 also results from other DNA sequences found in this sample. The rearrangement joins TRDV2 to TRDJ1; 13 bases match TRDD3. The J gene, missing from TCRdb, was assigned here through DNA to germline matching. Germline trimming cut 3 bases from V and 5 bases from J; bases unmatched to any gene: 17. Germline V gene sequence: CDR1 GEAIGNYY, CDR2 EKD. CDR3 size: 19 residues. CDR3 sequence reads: CACDAILGPLGDTGDKLIF. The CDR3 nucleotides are TGTGCCTGTGACGCCATCTTAGGTCCACTGGGGGATACGGGAGATAAACTCATCTTT.